Listed here are 15 T cell receptor beta chains from one sample, sequenced in a study of long-term antiretroviral therapy in people with HIV. immunoSEQ v3.0 was run at survey level. Using immunoSEQ multiplex PCR, the repertoire was profiled, and TCRdb retains in-frame clones only, with some absent. The sample contains around 20,000 clones, around 78% of which appear only once. The source was unsorted PBMCs, collected at the start of antiretroviral therapy, before treatment. Every receptor here comes from a woman in her thirties or forties with HIV.

The chain recombines TRBV19 with TRBJ1-2, with D perhaps matching TRBD1 (5 bases). This CDR3 comprises 17 residues. V was clipped by 6 bases and J by 4 bases, with 24 bases between them. Germline loops: CDR1 LNHDA, CDR2 SQIVND (reference sequence). CDR3 nucleotide sequence: TGTGCCAGTAGACAGACTGGACCGACTATTGGGGGCTATGGCTACACCTTC. This codes for CASRQTGPTIGGYGYTF. Variable domain in full (rest from reference TRBV19 and TRBJ1-2): DGGITQSPKYLFRKEGQNVTLSCEQNLNHDAMYWYRQDPGQGLRLIYYSQIVNDFQKGDIAEGYSVSREKKESFPLTVTSAQKNPTAFYLCASRQTGPTIGGYGYTFGSGTRLTVV.

The chain employs TRBV13 and TRBJ1-3; a possible D gene is TRBD1 (5 bases). The V gene's germline CDR1 is PRHDT and CDR2 FYEKMQ (reference sequence). The CDR3 consists of 19 residues. The V end lost 0 bases, the J end lost 1 base, and 19 bases lay between the germline ends. CDR3 amino acids: CASSLGGVRGASSGNTIYF. The CDR3 DNA sequence: TGTGCCAGCAGCTTAGGGGGGGTGCGAGGGGCATCTTCTGGAAACACCATATATTTT.

V usage is TRBV30 and J usage is TRBJ1-5; a possible D gene is TRBD1 (5 bases). V was pared by 8 bases and J by 0 bases, with 11 bases between. The germline V gene has CDR1 GTSNPN and CDR2 SVGIG (reference sequence). This CDR3 contains 13 residues. The CDR3 region is CAASRGSNQPQHF. Written as DNA, the CDR3 is TGTGCCGCCTCTAGGGGTAGCAATCAGCCCCAGCATTTT.

The gene calls are TRBV23-1 and TRBJ2-4, with 7 bases identical to TRBD1. TRBV23-1 is filed as an ORF, its function uncertain. V was clipped by 0 bases and J by 0 bases; unmatched bases: 11. The CDR3 spans 19 residues. CDR3 sequence reads: CASSQSIPPGQLAKNIQYF. CDR3 DNA: TGCGCCAGCAGTCAATCGATCCCACCGGGACAGTTAGCCAAAAACATTCAGTACTTC.

This sequence joins TRBV7-2 and TRBJ2-5; no clear D. The CDR3 length is 15 residues. The germline V and J ends were trimmed by 1 base and 0 bases, with 9 bases remaining between them. The germline gives CDR1 SGHTA, CDR2 FQGNSA. CDR3 sequence (DNA): TGTGCCAGCAGCTTAGACACTTGGTACCAAGAGACCCAGTACTTC. Translation gives CASSLDTWYQETQYF.

This clone was seen a few times. The gene calls are TRBV28 and TRBJ1-5; no clear D gene. V was trimmed by 8 bases and J by 5 bases, leaving 4 bases between them. Germline loops: CDR1 MDHEN, CDR2 SYDVKM. CDR3 size: 10 residues. The CDR3: CASGYQPQHF. The CDR3 bases are TGTGCCAGCGGTTATCAGCCCCAGCATTTT.

Here the CDR3 DNA reads TGTGCCAGCAGTGAAGAGGGACAGGGTGTTTATGGCTACACCTTC. This encodes CASSEEGQGVYGYTF. V gene TRBV2 combines with J gene TRBJ1-2; 9 positions agree with TRBD1. The CDR3 sequence is 15 residues long. CDR1 is SNHLY and CDR2 is FYNNEI in the germline V gene. Losses at the gene ends were 1 base for V and 5 bases for J; bases not matched to a gene: 5.

This clone was seen a single time. This sequence joins TRBV19 and TRBJ2-3, with D possibly TRBD1 on 6 matching bases. Trimming shortened V by 1 base and J by 4 bases, and 9 bases separated the two germline ends. The CDR3 spans 14 residues. Germline CDR1 and CDR2: LNHDA and SQIVND (reference sequence). The CDR3 here is CASSIGRGADTQYF. In DNA, the CDR3 is TGTGCCAGTAGTATAGGCAGGGGTGCAGATACGCAGTATTTT.

The genes are TRBV5-5 and TRBJ1-4, with TRBD1 identical over 7 bases. Trimming at V came to 4 bases and at J to 6 bases, leaving 9 bases not matched to a gene. The CDR3 length is 15 residues. Germline CDR1 reads SGHKS; CDR2 reads YYEKEE (reference sequence). The CDR3 sequence: CASSKEGAGDEKLFF. The CDR3 bases are TGTGCCAGCAGCAAGGAGGGGGCCGGTGATGAAAAACTGTTTTTT.

This chain links TRBV10-1 with TRBJ1-1, with a possible D match to TRBD1 (6 bases). V was clipped by 0 bases and J by 5 bases, with 19 bases between them. Per the germline V gene, CDR1 is WNHNN and CDR2 is SYGVQD (reference sequence). There are 17 residues in the CDR3. CDR3: CASSESDITGSGTEAFF. As DNA, the CDR3 is TGCGCCAGCAGTGAGTCGGATATTACAGGGAGCGGGACTGAAGCTTTCTTT.

Only one count was recorded for this clone. The rearrangement uses TRBV28 and TRBJ1-1; perhaps TRBD1 as D (6 bases). Germline V CDR1 and CDR2: MDHEN, SYDVKM. The CDR3 totals 13 residues. Trimming stripped 1 base from V and 8 bases from J, with 11 bases between. Here the CDR3 reads CASSLSGGREAFF. CDR3 coding DNA: TGTGCCAGCAGTTTATCTGGGGGCAGGGAAGCTTTCTTT.

The chain couples TRBV28 to TRBJ2-7; 7 nucleotides align to TRBD2. The V segment lost 8 bases and the J segment 1 base; nucleotides outside the gene matches: 5. The CDR3 runs to 13 residues. Germline assignment: CDR1 MDHEN and CDR2 SYDVKM. The DNA of the CDR3 is TGTGCCAGCGGACTAGGACTATCCTACGAGCAGTACTTC. This gives the protein CASGLGLSYEQYF.

The chain employs TRBV6-1 and TRBJ1-2; maybe TRBD1 (5 bases). V gave up 7 bases and J gave up 4 bases, with 19 bases separating them. CDR3 length: 15 residues. Germline lookup yields CDR1 MNHNS and CDR2 SASEGT. The CDR3 spells CASTGPNGTPYGYTF. For the CDR3, the DNA is TGTGCCAGCACCGGACCGAACGGGACCCCCTATGGCTACACCTTC.

In this sample, this clone turned up once. This chain's CDR3 is CASRTAGQETQYF. The CDR3 DNA reads TGTGCCAGCAGGACGGCAGGACAAGAGACCCAGTACTTC. J is TRBJ2-5 and V is TRBV6-5, with D unresolved. V was clipped by 6 bases and J by 2 bases, with 10 bases between them. CDR3 length equals 13 residues. CDR1 is MNHEY, CDR2 SVGAGI, per germline.

J is TRBJ2-3 and V is TRBV6-1; tentatively, D is TRBD1 (6 bases). The CDR3 has 15 residues. Between the trimmed V and J ends, which lost 5 bases and 1 base, there was a span of 13 bases. The germline gives CDR1 MNHNS, CDR2 SASEGT. Here the CDR3 DNA reads TGTGCCAGCAGTTCCGGGACATCGGGCACAGATACGCAGTATTTT. This sequence encodes CASSSGTSGTDTQYF.